This paragraph covers one T cell receptor beta chain sequence. These data come from a study of Ad26.COV2.S vaccination and SARS-CoV-2 variants. Only in-frame clones appear in the TCRdb table, and some are missing; sequencing was by immunoSEQ multiplex PCR. The table records some 240,000 clones, roughly 85% of them present only once. Treatment of the sample: about 20 received Ad26.COV2.S at low or high dose, single or two shots; five or six received placebo; per-sample allocation not given. Day 63 after the first injection of vaccine or placebo was the sampling time. Sequenced material: peripheral blood, taken in a trial of Ad26.COV2.S vaccine versus placebo. The receptor was derived from a person aged 18-65 years who received the Ad26.COV2.S COVID-19 vaccine or a placebo.

CDR3 nucleotide sequence: TGCGCCAGCAGTGACCTTAATACAGGGCGGGGAGATACGCAGTATTTT. Amino acids: CASSDLNTGRGDTQYF. The chain joins TRBV10-1 to TRBJ2-3; D could derive from TRBD1 or TRBD2 (6 bases each). Germline loops: CDR1 WNHNN, CDR2 SYGVQD (reference sequence). This CDR3 is 16 amino acids long. V dropped 3 bases and J dropped 5 bases, with 18 bases sitting between them.